This paragraph reports one T cell receptor (beta chain). What it binds is unknown. The data originate from a study of cytomegalovirus exposure and HLA in healthy donors. Findings and caveats of the study: HLA alleles showed associations with about 17,000 TCR beta sequences in a later analysis, at a 0.05 false discovery rate. Later analysis indicated greater clonal expansion among HLA-associated TCR beta chains than among equally common other chains.

PCR amplification relied on 60 Vbeta primers (plus 13 Jbeta primers). The table came from immunoSEQ multiplex PCR; TCRdb's copy has only in-frame clones and leaves some out. Of roughly 100,000 clones in the sample, over 75% were seen once. Trimming took 0 bases from V and 6 from J, leaving 11 bases between them. This CDR3 has 14 amino acids. Looked up from germline, CDR1 is SEHNR and CDR2 is FQNEAQ (reference sequence). The specimen sequenced was PBMCs. The chain couples TRBV7-9 to TRBJ2-5, with D possibly matching TRBD2 (5 bases). This TCR came from a middle-aged man in good health and CMV-seronegative. CDR3 sequence (DNA): TGTGCCAGCAGCTTAGCGCAAGGGAGCCAGACCCAGTACTTC. It specifies CASSLAQGSQTQYF.